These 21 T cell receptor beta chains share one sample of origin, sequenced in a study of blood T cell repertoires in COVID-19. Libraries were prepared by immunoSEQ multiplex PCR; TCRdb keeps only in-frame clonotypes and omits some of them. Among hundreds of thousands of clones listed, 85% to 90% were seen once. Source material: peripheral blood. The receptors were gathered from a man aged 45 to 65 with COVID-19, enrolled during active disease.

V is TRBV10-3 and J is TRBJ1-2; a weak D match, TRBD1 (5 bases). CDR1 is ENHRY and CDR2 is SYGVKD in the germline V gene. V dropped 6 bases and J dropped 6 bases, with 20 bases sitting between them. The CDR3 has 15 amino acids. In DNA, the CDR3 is TGTGCCATCAGCCCTGGGACTTCCACGTTACATGGCTACACCTTC. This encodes CAISPGTSTLHGYTF.

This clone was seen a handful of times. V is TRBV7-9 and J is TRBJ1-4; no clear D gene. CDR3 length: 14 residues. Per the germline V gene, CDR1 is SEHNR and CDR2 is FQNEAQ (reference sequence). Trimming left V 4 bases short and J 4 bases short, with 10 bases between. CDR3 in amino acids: CASSYYGVNEKLFF. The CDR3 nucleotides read TGTGCCAGCAGCTACTACGGCGTTAATGAAAAACTGTTTTTT.

CDR3 in DNA: TGTGCCAGCAGTTCCGCTATAGCGGATTGGGAAGAGACCCAGTACTTC. It specifies CASSSAIADWEETQYF. The chain couples TRBV6-5 to TRBJ2-5, with D perhaps matching TRBD2 (6 bases). The CDR3 covers 16 residues. Germline CDR1 reads MNHEY; CDR2 reads SVGAGI. V lost 4 bases and J 3 bases, leaving 18 bases between the germline ends.

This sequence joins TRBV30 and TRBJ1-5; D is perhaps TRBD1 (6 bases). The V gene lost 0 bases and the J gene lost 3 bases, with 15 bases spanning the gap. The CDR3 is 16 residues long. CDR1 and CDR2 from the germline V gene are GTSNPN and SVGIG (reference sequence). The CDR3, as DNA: TGTGCCTGGAGTGTACGCCGGGGGGCCAACAATCAGCCCCAGCATTTT. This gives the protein CAWSVRRGANNQPQHF.

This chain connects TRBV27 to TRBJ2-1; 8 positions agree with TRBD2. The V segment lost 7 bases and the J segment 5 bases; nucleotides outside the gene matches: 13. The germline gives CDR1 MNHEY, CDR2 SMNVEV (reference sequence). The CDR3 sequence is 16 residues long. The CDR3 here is CASTGLGTQGHNEQFF. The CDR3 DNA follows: TGTGCCAGCACGGGACTAGGGACACAGGGACACAATGAGCAGTTCTTC.

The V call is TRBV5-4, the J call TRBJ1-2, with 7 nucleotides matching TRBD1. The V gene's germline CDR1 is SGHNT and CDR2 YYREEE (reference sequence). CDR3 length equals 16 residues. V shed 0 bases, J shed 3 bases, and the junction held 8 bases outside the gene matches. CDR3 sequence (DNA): TGTGCCAGCAGCTTGGCCCACCAGGGGGACTACTATGGCTACACCTTC. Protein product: CASSLAHQGDYYGYTF.

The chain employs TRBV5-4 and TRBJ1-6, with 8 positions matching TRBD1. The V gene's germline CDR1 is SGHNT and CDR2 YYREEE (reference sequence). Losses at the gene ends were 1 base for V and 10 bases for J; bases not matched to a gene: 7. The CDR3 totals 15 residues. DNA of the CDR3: TGTGCCAGCAGCTTGCAGGGGGCGCGAGGCTCACCCCTCCACTTT. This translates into CASSLQGARGSPLHF.

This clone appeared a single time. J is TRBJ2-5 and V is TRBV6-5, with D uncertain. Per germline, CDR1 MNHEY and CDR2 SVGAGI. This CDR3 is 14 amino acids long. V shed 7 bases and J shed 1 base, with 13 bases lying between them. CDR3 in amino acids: CASIIQPLQETQYF. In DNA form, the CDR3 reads TGTGCCAGCATCATACAGCCTCTCCAAGAGACCCAGTACTTC.

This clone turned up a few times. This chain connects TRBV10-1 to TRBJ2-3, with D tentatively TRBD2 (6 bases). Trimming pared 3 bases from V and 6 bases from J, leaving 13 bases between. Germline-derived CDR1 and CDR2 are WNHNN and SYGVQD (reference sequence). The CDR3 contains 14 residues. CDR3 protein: CASSDRTSYDTQYF. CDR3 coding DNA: TGCGCCAGCAGTGACAGAACTAGCTATGATACGCAGTATTTT.

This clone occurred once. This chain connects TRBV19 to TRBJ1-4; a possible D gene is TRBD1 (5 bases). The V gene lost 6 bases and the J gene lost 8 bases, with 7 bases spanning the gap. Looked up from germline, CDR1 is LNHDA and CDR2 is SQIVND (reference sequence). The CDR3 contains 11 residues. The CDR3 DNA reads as TGTGCCAGTAGGGGGGGGGAAAAACTGTTTTTT. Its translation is CASRGGEKLFF.

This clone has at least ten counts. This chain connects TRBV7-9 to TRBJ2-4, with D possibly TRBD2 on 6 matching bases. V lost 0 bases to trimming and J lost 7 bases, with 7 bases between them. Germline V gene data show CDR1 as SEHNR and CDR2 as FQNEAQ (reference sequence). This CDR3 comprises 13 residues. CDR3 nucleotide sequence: TGTGCCAGCAGCTTAGCTGCGGGGAACATTCAGTACTTC. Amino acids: CASSLAAGNIQYF.

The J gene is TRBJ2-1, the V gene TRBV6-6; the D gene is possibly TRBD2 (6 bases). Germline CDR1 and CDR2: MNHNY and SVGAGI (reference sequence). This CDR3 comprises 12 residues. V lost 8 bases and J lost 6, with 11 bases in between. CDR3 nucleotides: TGTGCCAGCGACGGGAGCTCCAATGAGCAGTTCTTC. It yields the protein CASDGSSNEQFF.

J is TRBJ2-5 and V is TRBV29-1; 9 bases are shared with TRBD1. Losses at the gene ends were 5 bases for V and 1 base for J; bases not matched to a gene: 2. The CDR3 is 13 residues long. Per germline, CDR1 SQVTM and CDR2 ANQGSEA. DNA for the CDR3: TGCAGCGTTTCGGACAGGGGCCAAGAGACCCAGTACTTC. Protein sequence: CSVSDRGQETQYF.

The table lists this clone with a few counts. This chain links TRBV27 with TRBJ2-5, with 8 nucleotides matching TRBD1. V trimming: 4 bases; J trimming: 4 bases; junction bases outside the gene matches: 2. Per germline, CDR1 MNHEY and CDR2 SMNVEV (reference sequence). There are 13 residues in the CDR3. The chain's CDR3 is CASSSQGGETQYF. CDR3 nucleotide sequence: TGTGCCAGCAGTTCACAGGGGGGAGAGACCCAGTACTTC.

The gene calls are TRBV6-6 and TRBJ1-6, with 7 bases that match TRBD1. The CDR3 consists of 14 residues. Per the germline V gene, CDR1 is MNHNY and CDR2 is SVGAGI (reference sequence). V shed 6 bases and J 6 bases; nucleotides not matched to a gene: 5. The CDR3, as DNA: TGTGCCAGCAGGTTAGGGGGCAGTAATTCACCCCTCCACTTT. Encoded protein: CASRLGGSNSPLHF.

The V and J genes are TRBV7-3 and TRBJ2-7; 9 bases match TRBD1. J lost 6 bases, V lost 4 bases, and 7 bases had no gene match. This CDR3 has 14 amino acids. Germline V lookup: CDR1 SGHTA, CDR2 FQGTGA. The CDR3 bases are TGTGCCAGCAGCTCCCAGGGACAGGGATCCGAGCAGTACTTC. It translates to CASSSQGQGSEQYF.

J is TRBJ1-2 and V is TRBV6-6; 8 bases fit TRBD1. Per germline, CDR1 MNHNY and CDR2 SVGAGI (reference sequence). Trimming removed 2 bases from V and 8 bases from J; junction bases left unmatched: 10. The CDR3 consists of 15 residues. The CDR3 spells CASSYESQGARGYTF. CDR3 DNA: TGTGCCAGCAGTTACGAGAGCCAGGGGGCGCGAGGCTACACCTTC.

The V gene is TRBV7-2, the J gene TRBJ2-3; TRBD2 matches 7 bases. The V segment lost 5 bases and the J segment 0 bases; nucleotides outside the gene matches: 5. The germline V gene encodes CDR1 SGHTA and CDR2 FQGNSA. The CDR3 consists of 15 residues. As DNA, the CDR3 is TGTGCCAGCAGCCCCCAGCGGGGAAGCACAGATACGCAGTATTTT. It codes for CASSPQRGSTDTQYF.

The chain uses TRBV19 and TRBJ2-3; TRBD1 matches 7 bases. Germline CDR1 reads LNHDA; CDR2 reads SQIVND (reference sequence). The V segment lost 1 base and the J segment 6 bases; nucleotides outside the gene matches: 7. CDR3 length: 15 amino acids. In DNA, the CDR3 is TGTGCCAGTAGTATAGGGACAGGCGAACGTGATACGCAGTATTTT. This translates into CASSIGTGERDTQYF.

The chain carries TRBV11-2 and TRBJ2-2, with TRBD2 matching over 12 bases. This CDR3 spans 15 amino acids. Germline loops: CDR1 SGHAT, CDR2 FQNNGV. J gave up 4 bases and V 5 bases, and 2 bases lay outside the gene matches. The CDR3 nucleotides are TGTGCCAGCAGCCGGGGACTAGCGGGCACCGGGGAGCTGTTTTTT. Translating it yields CASSRGLAGTGELFF. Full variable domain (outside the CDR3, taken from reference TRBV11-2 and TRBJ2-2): EAGVAQSPRYKIIEKRQSVAFWCNPISGHATLYWYQQILGQGPKLLIQFQNNGVVDDSQLPKDRFSAERLKGVDSTLKIQPAKLEDSAVYLCASSRGLAGTGELFFGEGSRLTVL.

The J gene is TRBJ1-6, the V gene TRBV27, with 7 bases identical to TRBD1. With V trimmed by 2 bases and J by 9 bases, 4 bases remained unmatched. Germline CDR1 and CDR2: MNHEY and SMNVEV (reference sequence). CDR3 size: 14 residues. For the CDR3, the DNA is TGTGCCAGCAGTTTAAGTTGGGACAGTTCACCCCTCCACTTT. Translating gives CASSLSWDSSPLHF.